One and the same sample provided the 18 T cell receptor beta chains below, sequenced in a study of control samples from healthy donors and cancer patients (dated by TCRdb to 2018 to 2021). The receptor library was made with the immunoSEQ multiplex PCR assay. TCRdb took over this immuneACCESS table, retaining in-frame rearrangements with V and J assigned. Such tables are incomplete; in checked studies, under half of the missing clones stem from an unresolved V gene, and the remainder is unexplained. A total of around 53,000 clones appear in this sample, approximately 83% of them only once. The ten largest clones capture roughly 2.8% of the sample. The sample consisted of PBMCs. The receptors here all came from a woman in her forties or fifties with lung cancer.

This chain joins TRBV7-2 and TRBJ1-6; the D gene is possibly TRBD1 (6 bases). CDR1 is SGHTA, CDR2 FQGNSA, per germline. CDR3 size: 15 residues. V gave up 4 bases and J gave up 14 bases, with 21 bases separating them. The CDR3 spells CASSSRGGEGFTLHF. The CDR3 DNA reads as TGTGCCAGCAGCTCTCGAGGGGGGGAGGGATTCACCCTCCACTTT. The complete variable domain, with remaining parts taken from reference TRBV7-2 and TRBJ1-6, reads GAGVSQSPSNKVTEKGKDVELRCDPISGHTALYWYRQSLGQGLEFLIYFQGNSAPDKSGLPSDRFSAERTGGSVSTLTIQRTQQEDSAVYLCASSSRGGEGFTLHFGNGTRLTVT.

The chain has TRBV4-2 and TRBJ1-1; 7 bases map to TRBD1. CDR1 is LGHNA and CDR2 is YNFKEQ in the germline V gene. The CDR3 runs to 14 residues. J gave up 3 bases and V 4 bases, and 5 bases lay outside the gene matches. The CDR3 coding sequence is TGTGCCAGCAGCCGGACAGGCGAGGACACTGAAGCTTTCTTT. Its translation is CASSRTGEDTEAFF.

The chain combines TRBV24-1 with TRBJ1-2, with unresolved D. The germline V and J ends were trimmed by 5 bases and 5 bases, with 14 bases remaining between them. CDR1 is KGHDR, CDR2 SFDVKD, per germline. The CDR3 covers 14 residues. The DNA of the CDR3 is TGTGCCACCAGTGCTCCGGGGAGTACTTATGGCTACACCTTC. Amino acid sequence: CATSAPGSTYGYTF.

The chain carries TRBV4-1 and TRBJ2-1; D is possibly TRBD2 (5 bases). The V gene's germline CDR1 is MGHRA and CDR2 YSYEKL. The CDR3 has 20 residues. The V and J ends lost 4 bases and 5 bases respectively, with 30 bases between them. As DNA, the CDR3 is TGCGCCAGCAGCCTCGAAGGAAGGGCCTCTGCAACTAGTAACCACAATGAGCAGTTCTTC. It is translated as CASSLEGRASATSNHNEQFF.

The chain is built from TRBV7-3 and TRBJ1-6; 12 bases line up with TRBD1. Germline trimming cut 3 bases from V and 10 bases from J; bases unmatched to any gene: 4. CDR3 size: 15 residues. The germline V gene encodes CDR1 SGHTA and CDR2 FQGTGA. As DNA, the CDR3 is TGTGCCAGCAGCTTCGGGACAGGGGGCAACTCACCCCTCCACTTT. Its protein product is CASSFGTGGNSPLHF.

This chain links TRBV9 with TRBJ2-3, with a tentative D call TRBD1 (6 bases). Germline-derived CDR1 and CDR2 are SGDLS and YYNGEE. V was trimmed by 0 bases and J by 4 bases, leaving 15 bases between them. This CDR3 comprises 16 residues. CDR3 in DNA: TGTGCCAGCAGCGTAGTCGCCAGGGGTGGGGCAGATACGCAGTATTTT. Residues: CASSVVARGGADTQYF.

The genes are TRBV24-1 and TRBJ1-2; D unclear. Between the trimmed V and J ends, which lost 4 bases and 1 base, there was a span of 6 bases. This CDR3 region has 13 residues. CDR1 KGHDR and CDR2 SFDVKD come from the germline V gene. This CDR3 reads CATSDSFNYGYTF. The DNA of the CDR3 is TGTGCCACCAGTGACTCATTTAACTATGGCTACACCTTC.

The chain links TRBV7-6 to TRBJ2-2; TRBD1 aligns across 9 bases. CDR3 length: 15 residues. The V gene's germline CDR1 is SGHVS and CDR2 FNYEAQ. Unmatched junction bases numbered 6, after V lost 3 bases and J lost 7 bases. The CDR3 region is CASSFRDRDVGELFF. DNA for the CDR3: TGTGCCAGCAGCTTCCGGGACAGGGATGTCGGGGAGCTGTTTTTT.

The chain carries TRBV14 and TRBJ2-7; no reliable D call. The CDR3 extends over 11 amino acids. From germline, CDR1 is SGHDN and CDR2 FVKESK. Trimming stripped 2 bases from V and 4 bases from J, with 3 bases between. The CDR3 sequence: CASSQLYEQYF. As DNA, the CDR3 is TGTGCCAGCAGCCAATTGTACGAGCAGTACTTC.

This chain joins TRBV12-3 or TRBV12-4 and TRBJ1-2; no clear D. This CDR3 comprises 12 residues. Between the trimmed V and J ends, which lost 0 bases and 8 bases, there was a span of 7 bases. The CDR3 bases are TGTGCCAGCAGTTTAGCTCCCGGCGGCTACACCTTC. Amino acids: CASSLAPGGYTF.

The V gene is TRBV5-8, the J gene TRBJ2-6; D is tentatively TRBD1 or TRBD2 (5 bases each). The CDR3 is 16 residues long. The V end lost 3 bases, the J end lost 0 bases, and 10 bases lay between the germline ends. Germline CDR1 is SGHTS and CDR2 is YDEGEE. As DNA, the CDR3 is TGTGCCAGCAGCTGGGGACCGTCCTCTGGGGCCAACGTCCTGACTTTC. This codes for CASSWGPSSGANVLTF.

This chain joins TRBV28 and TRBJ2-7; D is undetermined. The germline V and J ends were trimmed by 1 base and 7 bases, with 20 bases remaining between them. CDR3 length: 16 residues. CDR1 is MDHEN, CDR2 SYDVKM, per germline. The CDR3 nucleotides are TGTGCCAGCAGTTTATCCCAAGGCATGACCTTGGGGGAGCAGTACTTC. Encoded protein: CASSLSQGMTLGEQYF.

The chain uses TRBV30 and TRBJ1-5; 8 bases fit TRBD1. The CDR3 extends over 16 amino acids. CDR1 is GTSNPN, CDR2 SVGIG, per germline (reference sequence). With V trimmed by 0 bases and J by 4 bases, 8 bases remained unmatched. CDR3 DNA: TGTGCCTGGAGTGTACGGGCAGGGGGCTGGAATCAGCCCCAGCATTTT. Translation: CAWSVRAGGWNQPQHF.

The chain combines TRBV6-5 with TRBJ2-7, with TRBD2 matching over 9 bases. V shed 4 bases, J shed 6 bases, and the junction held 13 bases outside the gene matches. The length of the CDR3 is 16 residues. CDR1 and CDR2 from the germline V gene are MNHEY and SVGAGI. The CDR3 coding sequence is TGTGCCAGCAGTTGGATACCGGGACTAGCTATCGGCGAGCAGTACTTC. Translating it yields CASSWIPGLAIGEQYF.

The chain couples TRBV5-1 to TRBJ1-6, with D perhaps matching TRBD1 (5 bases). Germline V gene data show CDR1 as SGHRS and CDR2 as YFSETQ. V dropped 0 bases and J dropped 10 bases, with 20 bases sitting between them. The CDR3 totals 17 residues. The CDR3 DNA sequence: TGCGCCAGCAGCTTGGAGAACAGGTCGGCCATGAGATCACCCCTCCACTTT. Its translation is CASSLENRSAMRSPLHF.

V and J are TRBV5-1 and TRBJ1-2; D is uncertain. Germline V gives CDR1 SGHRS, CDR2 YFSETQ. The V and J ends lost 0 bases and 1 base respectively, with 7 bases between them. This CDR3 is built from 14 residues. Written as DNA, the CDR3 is TGCGCCAGCAGCTTGGGAGGCGATAACTATGGCTACACCTTC. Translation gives CASSLGGDNYGYTF.

Here the CDR3 DNA reads TGTGCCAGCAGCTTAAGTCCTAACATAGGTTCTAATGAAAAACTGTTTTTT. It is translated as CASSLSPNIGSNEKLFF. V gene TRBV7-2 combines with J gene TRBJ1-4; no clear D. CDR1 SGHTA and CDR2 FQGNSA come from the germline V gene. This CDR3 spans 17 amino acids. V was cut by 2 bases and J by 3 bases, with 16 bases left in between.

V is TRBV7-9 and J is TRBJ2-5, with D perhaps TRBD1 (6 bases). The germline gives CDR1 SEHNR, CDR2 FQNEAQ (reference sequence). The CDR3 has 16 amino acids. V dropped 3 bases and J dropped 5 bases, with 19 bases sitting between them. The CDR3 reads CASSFLGHSLPETQYF. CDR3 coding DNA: TGTGCCAGCAGCTTTTTGGGACATAGCTTACCGGAGACCCAGTACTTC. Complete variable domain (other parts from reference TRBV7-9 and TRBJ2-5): DTGVSQNPRHKITKRGQNVTFRCDPISEHNRLYWYRQTLGQGPEFLTYFQNEAQLEKSRLLSDRFSAERPKGSFSTLEIQRTEQGDSAMYLCASSFLGHSLPETQYFGPGTRLLVL.